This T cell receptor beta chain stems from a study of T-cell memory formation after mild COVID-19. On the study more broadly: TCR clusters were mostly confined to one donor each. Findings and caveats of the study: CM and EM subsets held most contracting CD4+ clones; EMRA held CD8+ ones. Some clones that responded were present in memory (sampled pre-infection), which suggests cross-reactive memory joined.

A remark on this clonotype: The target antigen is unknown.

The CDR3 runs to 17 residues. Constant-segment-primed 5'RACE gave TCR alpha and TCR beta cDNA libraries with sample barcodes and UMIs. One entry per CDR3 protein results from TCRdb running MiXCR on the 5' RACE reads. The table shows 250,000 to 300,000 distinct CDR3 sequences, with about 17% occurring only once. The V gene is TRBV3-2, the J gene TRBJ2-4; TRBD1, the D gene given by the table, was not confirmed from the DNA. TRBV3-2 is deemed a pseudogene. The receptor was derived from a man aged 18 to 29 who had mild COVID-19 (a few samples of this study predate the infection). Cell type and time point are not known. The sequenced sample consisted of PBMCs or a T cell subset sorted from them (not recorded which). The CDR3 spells CASSPEERLGGGNIQYF. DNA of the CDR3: TGTGCCAGCAGCCCCGAGGAGCGATTAGGAGGGGGGAACATTCAGTACTTC.